This T cell receptor beta chain was identified in a study of blood T cell repertoires in COVID-19. For the study at large: COVID-19 samples, acute and convalescent, were from the United States, Italy and Spain.

Produced via immunoSEQ multiplex PCR; TCRdb's table is partial and in-frame only. This sample has about 98,000 clones, with more than 75% found just once. The sequence derives from a human donor in a cohort sampled during active COVID-19. Source material: peripheral blood.

The CDR3 sequence: CASSPGGGSYNEQFF. In nucleotides, the CDR3 is TGTGCCAGCAGCCCCGGGGGGGGCTCCTACAATGAGCAGTTCTTC. The chain carries TRBV7-9 and TRBJ2-1; 8 bases agree with TRBD2. The CDR3 runs 15 residues. Per germline, CDR1 SEHNR and CDR2 FQNEAQ (reference sequence). The junction had 3 bases not matched to a gene; V was cut back by 5 bases and J by 0 bases.